This T cell receptor (beta chain) derives from a study of cytotoxic CD8 clonotypes in ibrutinib-treated CLL. Roughly 2 micrograms of genomic DNA from cryopreserved PBMCs went into TCR beta libraries. Notes on the study in general: Sustained-remission and progressing patients' sampling times differed.

The CDR3 is 15 residues long. CDR1 is SNHLY, CDR2 FYNNEI, per germline. V trimming: 6 bases; J trimming: 5 bases; junction bases outside the gene matches: 7. The planned depth of sequencing spanned 1 in 200,000 to 1 in 1 million T cells. Some clones are missing from TCRdb's copy, which holds only in-frame ones; the method was immunoSEQ multiplex PCR. Among 60,000 to 75,000 clones listed, about nine tenths were seen once. As regards this clone: Its antigen is unknown.

Sequenced here: PBMCs, sampled after 12 months of ibrutinib treatment. The chain joins TRBV2 to TRBJ2-7; TRBD2 matches 13 bases. The receptor's source is a human donor with chronic lymphocytic leukemia. This CDR3 reads CASRGGTSGNHEQYF. CDR3 coding DNA: TGTGCCAGCAGGGGGGGGACTAGCGGGAATCACGAGCAGTACTTC.